Shown below are 3 T cell receptor beta chains from a single sample sequenced in a study of early T cells in non-severe SARS-CoV-2 infection. TCRdb used MiXCR to reprocess the 5' RACE reads, holding one entry per CDR3 protein. The data hold 32,000 or so distinct CDR3 sequences, with over 4.5% observed a single time. Sequenced sample: whole blood. The receptors come from an adult who was a healthcare worker with PCR-confirmed SARS-CoV-2 infection or an uninfected control (not recorded which).

The rearrangement joins TRBV14 to TRBJ2-1; D might be TRBD1 (5 bases). The CDR3 is made up of 17 amino acids. V was cut by 2 bases and J by 3 bases, with 17 bases left in between. Germline lookup yields CDR1 SGHDN and CDR2 FVKESK. In DNA form, the CDR3 reads TGTGCCAGCAGCCAACTCCGAAGTTCAGGGTACTACAATGAGCAGTTCTTC. Its protein is CASSQLRSSGYYNEQFF.

V usage is TRBV12-3 or TRBV12-4 and J usage is TRBJ1-5; 8 positions match TRBD1. The J segment lost 7 bases and the V segment lost 5 bases, leaving 7 bases of the junction unmatched. This CDR3 contains 14 residues. As DNA, the CDR3 is TGTGCCAGCAGTCAGGGGGCGAGGGAGCAGCCCCAGCATTTT. Its protein is CASSQGAREQPQHF.

Only a few counts were recorded for this clonotype. The chain is built from TRBV11-2 and TRBJ1-4; D unclear. The CDR3 has 14 residues. Germline CDR1 is SGHAT and CDR2 is FQNNGV. With 3 bases removed from V and 1 base from J, the gap between germline ends came to 6 bases. CDR3 loop: CASSLLRTNEKLFF. CDR3 DNA: TGTGCCAGCAGCTTGCTCAGAACTAATGAAAAACTGTTTTTT.